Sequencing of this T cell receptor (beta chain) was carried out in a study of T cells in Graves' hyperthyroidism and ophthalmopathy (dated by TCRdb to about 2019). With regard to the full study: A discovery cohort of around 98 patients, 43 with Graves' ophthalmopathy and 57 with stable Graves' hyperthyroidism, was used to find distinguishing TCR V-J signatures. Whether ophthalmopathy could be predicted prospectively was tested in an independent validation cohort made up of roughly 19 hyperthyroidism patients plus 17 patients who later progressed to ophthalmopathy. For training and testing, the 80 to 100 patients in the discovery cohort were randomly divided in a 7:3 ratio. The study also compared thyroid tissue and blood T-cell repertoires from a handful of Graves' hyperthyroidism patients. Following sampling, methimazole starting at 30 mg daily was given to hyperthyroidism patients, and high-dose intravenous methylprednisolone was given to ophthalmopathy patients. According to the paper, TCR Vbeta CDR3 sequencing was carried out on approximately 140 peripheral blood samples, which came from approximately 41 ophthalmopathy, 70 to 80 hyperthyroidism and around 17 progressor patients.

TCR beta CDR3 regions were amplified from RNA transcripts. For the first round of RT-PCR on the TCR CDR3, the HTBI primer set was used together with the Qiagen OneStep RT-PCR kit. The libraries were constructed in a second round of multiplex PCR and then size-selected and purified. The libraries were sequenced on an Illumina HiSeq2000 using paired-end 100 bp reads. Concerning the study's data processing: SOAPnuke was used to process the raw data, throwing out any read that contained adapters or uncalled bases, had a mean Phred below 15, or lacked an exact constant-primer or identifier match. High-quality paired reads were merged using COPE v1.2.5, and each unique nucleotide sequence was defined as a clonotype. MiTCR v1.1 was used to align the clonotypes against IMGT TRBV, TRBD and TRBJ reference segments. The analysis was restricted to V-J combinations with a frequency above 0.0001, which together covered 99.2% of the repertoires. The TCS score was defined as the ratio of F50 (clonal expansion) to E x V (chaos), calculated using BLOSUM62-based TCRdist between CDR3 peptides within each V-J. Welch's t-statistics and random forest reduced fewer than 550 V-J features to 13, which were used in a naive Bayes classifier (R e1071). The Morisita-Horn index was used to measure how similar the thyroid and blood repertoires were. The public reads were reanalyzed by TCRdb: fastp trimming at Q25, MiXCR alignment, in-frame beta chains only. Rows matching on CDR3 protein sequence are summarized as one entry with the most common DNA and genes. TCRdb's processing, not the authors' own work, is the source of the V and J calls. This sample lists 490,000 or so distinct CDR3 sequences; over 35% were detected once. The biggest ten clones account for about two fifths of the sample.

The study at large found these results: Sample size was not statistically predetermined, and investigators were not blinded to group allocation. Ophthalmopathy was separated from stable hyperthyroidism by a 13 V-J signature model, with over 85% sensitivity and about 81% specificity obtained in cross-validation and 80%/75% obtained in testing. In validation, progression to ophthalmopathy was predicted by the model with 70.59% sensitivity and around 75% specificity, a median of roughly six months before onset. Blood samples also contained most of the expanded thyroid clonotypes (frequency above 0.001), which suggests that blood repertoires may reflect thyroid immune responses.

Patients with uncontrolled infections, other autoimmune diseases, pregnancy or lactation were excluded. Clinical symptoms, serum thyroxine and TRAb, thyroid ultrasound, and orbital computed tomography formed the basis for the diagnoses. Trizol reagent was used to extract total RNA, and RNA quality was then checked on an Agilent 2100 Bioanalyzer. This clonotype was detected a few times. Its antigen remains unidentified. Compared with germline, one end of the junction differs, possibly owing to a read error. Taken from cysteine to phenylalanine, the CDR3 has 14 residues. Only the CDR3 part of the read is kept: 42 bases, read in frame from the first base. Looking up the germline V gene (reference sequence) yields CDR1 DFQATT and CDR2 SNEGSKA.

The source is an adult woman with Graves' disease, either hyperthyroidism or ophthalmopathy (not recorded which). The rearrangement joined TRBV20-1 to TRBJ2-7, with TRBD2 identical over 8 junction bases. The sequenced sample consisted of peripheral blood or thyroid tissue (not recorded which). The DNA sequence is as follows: TGCAGTGCAAGAGGGCGGACTAGCCGGGTGGAGCAGTACTTC. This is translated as CSARGRTSRVEQYF.